A single sample is the source of the 26 T cell receptor beta chains below, sequenced in a study of blood T cell repertoires in COVID-19. TCRdb's copy holds only in-frame clones and misses some; the assay was immunoSEQ multiplex PCR. Of over 150,000 clones listed, around four fifths are singletons. The sample comprised peripheral blood. These receptors came from a woman aged 40 to 49 with COVID-19, enrolled during active disease.

The rearrangement links TRBV25-1 to TRBJ2-5; 7 bases agree with TRBD1. Germline CDR1 MGHDK, CDR2 SYGVNS. The CDR3 is 15 amino acids. J gave up 5 bases and V 10 bases, and 16 bases lay outside the gene matches. The CDR3 reads CATGPGQRQWETQYF. In DNA form, the CDR3 reads TGTGCCACCGGACCGGGACAGAGGCAGTGGGAGACCCAGTACTTC.

CDR3 bases: TGTGCCAGCACCCCGGGACTAGCGGGGTTCGCGAACACCGGGGAGCTGTTTTTT. Protein: CASTPGLAGFANTGELFF. The V and J genes are TRBV6-4 and TRBJ2-2; TRBD2 agrees at 13 bases. The CDR3 is made up of 18 amino acids. V lost 7 bases to trimming and J lost 0 bases; unmatched junction nucleotides: 8. Germline CDR1 and CDR2: MRHNA and SNTAGT.

This rearrangement joins TRBV29-1 to TRBJ1-4, with D perhaps TRBD1 (5 bases). CDR1 SQVTM and CDR2 ANQGSEA come from the germline V gene. The CDR3 has 14 residues. Between the trimmed V and J ends, which lost 5 bases and 2 bases, there was a span of 12 bases. The CDR3: CSVSLRGTNEKLFF. CDR3 nucleotides: TGCAGCGTTTCGTTACGGGGGACTAATGAAAAACTGTTTTTT.

The rearrangement joins TRBV9 to TRBJ2-1, with a weak D call TRBD2 (5 bases). This CDR3 is 14 amino acids long. The germline V and J ends were trimmed by 5 bases and 0 bases, with 9 bases remaining between them. Germline CDR1 and CDR2: SGDLS and YYNGEE. The CDR3 DNA sequence: TGTGCCAGCAGTAGGACTTCCTCCTACAATGAGCAGTTCTTC. As protein: CASSRTSSYNEQFF.

A note on this clone: An end of the junction does not agree with germline; a read error may underlie this. J is TRBJ1-1 and V is TRBV20-1, with TRBD1 matching over 9 bases. This CDR3 comprises 13 residues. Germline-derived CDR1 and CDR2 are DFQATT and SNEGSKA (reference sequence). The DNA of the CDR3 is TGCAGTGCTAGTCTTGGGACAGGGTTACTAGCTCAGTTT. This translates into CSASLGTGLLAQF.

The chain carries TRBV16 and TRBJ1-2; D unclear. The V end was cut by 4 bases, the J end by 4 bases, with 10 bases between. The CDR3 runs 13 residues. Germline V lookup: CDR1 KGHSY, CDR2 FQNENV. In DNA form, the CDR3 reads TGTGCCAGCAGCCTCTCACAGAGCTATGGCTACACCTTC. Translation: CASSLSQSYGYTF.

The V gene is TRBV18, the J gene TRBJ1-2; D is ambiguous. Germline CDR1 reads KGHSH; CDR2 reads LQKENI. V lost 4 bases, J lost 6 bases, and 12 bases lay in between. The CDR3 length is 13 residues. The CDR3 DNA reads as TGTGCCAGCTCACGCCTCGGGGTGGATGGCTACACCTTC. Protein: CASSRLGVDGYTF.

The chain joins TRBV10-2 to TRBJ2-1, with 11 bases fitting TRBD1. V was pared by 1 base and J by 4 bases, with 6 bases of the junction left unmatched. The germline CDR1 and CDR2 sequences are WSHSY and SAAADI. The CDR3 is 17 residues long. The CDR3 protein is CASSEYAGTGGYNEQFF. CDR3 in DNA: TGCGCCAGCAGTGAGTACGCCGGGACAGGGGGGTACAATGAGCAGTTCTTC.

The chain has TRBV7-3 and TRBJ1-2; TRBD1 might be the D (6 bases). The CDR3 loop spans 15 amino acids. The germline V gene has CDR1 SGHTA and CDR2 FQGTGA. Trimming pared 5 bases from V and 0 bases from J, leaving 13 bases between. This chain's CDR3 is CASSVRTEANYGYTF. The CDR3 DNA is TGTGCCAGCAGCGTAAGGACAGAAGCTAACTATGGCTACACCTTC.

The chain's CDR3 is CASASGTLGANVLTF. CDR3 DNA sequence: TGTGCCAGCGCATCCGGGACTCTGGGGGCCAACGTCCTGACTTTC. The chain links TRBV9 to TRBJ2-6; D may be TRBD2 (6 bases). V was shortened by 7 bases and J by 4 bases, with 15 bases between the two germline ends. CDR1 and CDR2 from the germline V gene are SGDLS and YYNGEE. CDR3 length: 15 amino acids.

The chain links TRBV11-2 to TRBJ2-5, with 9 bases aligning to TRBD1. The CDR3 contains 15 residues. V shed 4 bases, J shed 5 bases, and the junction held 8 bases outside the gene matches. CDR1 is SGHAT, CDR2 FQNNGV, per germline. The CDR3 region is CASSSHGTGLETQYF. The CDR3, as DNA: TGTGCCAGCAGCTCACACGGGACAGGGCTGGAGACCCAGTACTTC.

CDR3 nucleotide sequence: TGTGCCAGCAGTTTAGAGGGTAGCGGGGGGCTCGACGAGCAGTACTTC. This codes for CASSLEGSGGLDEQYF. The chain has TRBV27 and TRBJ2-7; 10 bases are shared with TRBD2. After removal of 2 bases from V and 5 bases from J, the junction contained 9 bases not matched to a gene. Germline V gene sequence: CDR1 MNHEY, CDR2 SMNVEV (reference sequence). The CDR3 contains 16 residues.

The CDR3 sequence: CASSSRTGVHF. In DNA, the CDR3 is TGTGCCAGCAGTTCTCGGACAGGGGTGCACTTT. The rearrangement uses TRBV6-6 and TRBJ1-6; 9 bases line up with TRBD1. There are 11 residues in the CDR3. The trim removed 4 bases at V and 19 bases at J, leaving 5 bases unmatched. The germline CDR1 and CDR2 sequences are MNHNY and SVGAGI (reference sequence).

The rearrangement joins TRBV11-2 to TRBJ2-7, with 10 bases aligning to TRBD1. The germline gives CDR1 SGHAT, CDR2 FQNNGV. The CDR3 sequence is 14 residues long. Trimming cost V 5 bases and J 2 bases; bases outside gene matches: 3. The DNA of the CDR3 is TGTGCCAGCAGCACCGGGACAGGGGCCTACGAGCAGTACTTC. Translating it yields CASSTGTGAYEQYF. Drawing the rest from reference TRBV11-2 and TRBJ2-7, the complete variable domain is EAGVAQSPRYKIIEKRQSVAFWCNPISGHATLYWYQQILGQGPKLLIQFQNNGVVDDSQLPKDRFSAERLKGVDSTLKIQPAKLEDSAVYLCASSTGTGAYEQYFGPGTRLTVT.

The chain recombines TRBV16 with TRBJ2-7; 8 positions agree with TRBD1. The germline gives CDR1 KGHSY, CDR2 FQNENV. This CDR3 spans 15 amino acids. V lost 0 bases, J lost 4 bases, and 5 bases stayed unmatched. CDR3 in amino acids: CASSQSGQGAYEQYF. DNA of the CDR3: TGTGCCAGCAGCCAATCGGGGCAGGGGGCATACGAGCAGTACTTC.

This chain links TRBV11-2 with TRBJ2-7; 7 nucleotides align to TRBD1. Germline CDR1 SGHAT, CDR2 FQNNGV. The CDR3 extends over 14 amino acids. Trimming removed 4 bases from V and 4 bases from J; junction bases left unmatched: 7. CDR3 residues: CASSSTGDGYEQYF. As DNA, the CDR3 is TGTGCCAGCAGCTCCACAGGGGACGGTTACGAGCAGTACTTC.

The chain uses TRBV9 and TRBJ1-6; tentatively, D is TRBD1 (5 bases). The CDR3 contains 14 residues. Germline CDR1 is SGDLS and CDR2 is YYNGEE. V was shortened by 0 bases and J by 7 bases, with 8 bases between the two germline ends. In nucleotides, the CDR3 is TGTGCCAGCAGCGTAGCAGGGTACAATTCACCCCTCCACTTT. Its protein product is CASSVAGYNSPLHF.

This clone was seen only a few times. This chain connects TRBV10-1 to TRBJ2-5; a weak D match, TRBD1 (5 bases). The CDR3 has 16 amino acids. V lost 3 bases and J 3 bases, leaving 17 bases between the germline ends. The V gene's germline CDR1 is WNHNN and CDR2 SYGVQD (reference sequence). The CDR3 here is CASSDSPDKPEETQYF. The CDR3 DNA follows: TGCGCCAGCAGTGATTCGCCGGACAAGCCCGAAGAGACCCAGTACTTC.

The chain links TRBV14 to TRBJ2-7; D perhaps matches TRBD2 (6 bases). The length of the CDR3 is 12 residues. Germline CDR1 SGHDN, CDR2 FVKESK. Trimming took 4 bases from V and 4 from J, leaving 8 bases between them. CDR3: CASSRDFYEQYF. DNA for the CDR3: TGTGCCAGCAGCCGGGACTTTTACGAGCAGTACTTC.

CDR3 sequence (DNA): TGTGCCAGCAGCCCCCAGACGGGGACTCAAGAGACCCAGTACTTC. Its translation: CASSPQTGTQETQYF. This rearrangement joins TRBV4-2 to TRBJ2-5, with D possibly matching TRBD2 (6 bases). CDR1 is LGHNA, CDR2 YNFKEQ, per germline. The V end lost 4 bases, the J end lost 2 bases, and 14 bases lay between the germline ends. The CDR3 has 15 amino acids.

The rearrangement joins TRBV5-1 to TRBJ1-2; unclear D gene. Trimming removed 0 bases at V and 8 bases at J, with 14 bases between. The CDR3 runs to 14 residues. The germline V gene encodes CDR1 SGHRS and CDR2 YFSETQ. This CDR3 is CASSLEAGPWGYTF. In nucleotides, the CDR3 is TGCGCCAGCAGCTTGGAGGCAGGCCCCTGGGGCTACACCTTC.

This clone was seen a handful of times. V is TRBV9 and J is TRBJ2-7, with 8 bases identical to TRBD2. The CDR3 has 17 residues. Germline lookup yields CDR1 SGDLS and CDR2 YYNGEE. Trimming removed 4 bases from V and 6 bases from J; junction bases left unmatched: 18. CDR3 protein: CASSPRGSGNTRAEQYF. The CDR3 nucleotides read TGTGCCAGCAGCCCCCGAGGTAGCGGGAACACCCGGGCCGAGCAGTACTTC. Full variable domain (remainder filled in from reference TRBV9 and TRBJ2-7): DSGVTQTPKHLITATGQRVTLRCSPRSGDLSVYWYQQSLDQGLQFLIQYYNGEERAKGNILERFSAQQFPDLHSELNLSSLELGDSALYFCASSPRGSGNTRAEQYFGPGTRLTVT.

This clone was observed a single time. The gene calls are TRBV25-1 and TRBJ2-2, with 12 bases fitting TRBD2. Germline V gene lookup returns CDR1 MGHDK and CDR2 SYGVNS. The trim removed 4 bases at V and 6 bases at J, leaving 6 bases unmatched. The CDR3 loop spans 16 amino acids. Written as DNA, the CDR3 is TGTGCCAGCAGTGTTAGACTAGCGGGGGATGCCGGGGAGCTGTTTTTT. This codes for CASSVRLAGDAGELFF.

V gene TRBV18 combines with J gene TRBJ1-5; 11 bases agree with TRBD1. V was clipped by 3 bases and J by 7 bases; unmatched bases: 8. Germline V gene sequence: CDR1 KGHSH, CDR2 LQKENI. CDR3 length: 16 amino acids. CDR3 protein: CASSPDGTGGRQPQHF. CDR3 DNA: TGTGCCAGCTCACCGGACGGGACAGGGGGTAGGCAGCCCCAGCATTTT.

The sample holds a few counts of this clone. This sequence joins TRBV2 and TRBJ2-5, with D unresolved. The CDR3 is 15 amino acids. CDR1 and CDR2 from the germline V gene are SNHLY and FYNNEI. With 2 bases removed from V and 1 base from J, the gap between germline ends came to 11 bases. The CDR3 loop is CASSERRRSQETQYF. For the CDR3, the DNA is TGTGCCAGCAGTGAAAGAAGGCGGAGCCAAGAGACCCAGTACTTC.

The chain recombines TRBV2 with TRBJ1-4, with unresolved D. This CDR3 contains 14 residues. V lost 6 bases, J lost 0 bases, and 8 bases lay in between. Germline values: CDR1 SNHLY, CDR2 FYNNEI. CDR3: CASRVVATNEKLFF. The CDR3 nucleotides read TGTGCCAGCAGAGTAGTTGCAACTAATGAAAAACTGTTTTTT.